Listed below are T cell receptor beta chains from one sample, sequenced in a study of cytomegalovirus exposure and HLA in healthy donors. Assay used: immunoSEQ multiplex PCR; TCRdb lists only in-frame clones, some missing. Of approximately 110,000 clones in the sample, about 80% were seen once. Material for sequencing was PBMCs. The receptors shown here come from a man aged 50-59 years in good health and CMV-seropositive. Both conserved end residues are part of each CDR3. Each record gives: D gene, J gene, V gene, clone size, CDR3 DNA, CDR3 protein. The D gene is left open where the match is weak. Not every row has a clone size; where given, it reads once, few, many or a size class.

TRBD2 | TRBJ2-5 | TRBV2 | . | TGTGCCAGCAGTCAGACTAGCGGGGTGGGAGAGACCCAGTACTTC | CASSQTSGVGETQYF
TRBD1 | TRBJ2-7 | TRBV6-5 | . | TGTGCCAGCAGGCGCCGGGACAGTCCCTACGAGCAGTACTTC | CASRRRDSPYEQYF
. | TRBJ1-1 | TRBV19 | few | TGTGCCAGTAGTATCAACAAGAACACTGAAGCTTTCTTT | CASSINKNTEAFF
TRBD1 | TRBJ2-6 | TRBV7-2 | once | TGTGCCAGCAGCTACGACAGGGGAATGGCTGGGGCCAACGTCCTGACTTTC | CASSYDRGMAGANVLTF
TRBD2 | TRBJ2-7 | TRBV7-6 | . | TGTGCCAGCAGCCCCCTAGCGGCTTCCTACGAGCAGTACTTC | CASSPLAASYEQYF
TRBD1 | TRBJ1-4 | TRBV6-1 | . | TGTGCCAGCAGTTCCTTTTTTGGGACAGAAGAAAAACTGTTTTTT | CASSSFFGTEEKLFF
TRBD1 | TRBJ1-1 | TRBV11-2 | . | TGTGCCAGCAGCTTAGGGACAGGGCTTGGCACTGAAGCTTTCTTT | CASSLGTGLGTEAFF
. | TRBJ1-5 | TRBV21-1 | . | TGTGCCAGCAGCCCGGGACATTCCGATAATCAGCCCCAGCATTTT | CASSPGHSDNQPQHF
TRBD1 | TRBJ1-1 | TRBV7-8 | once | TGTGCCAGCAACCTACTAACGGGACAGGTGAACACTGAAGCTTTCTTT | CASNLLTGQVNTEAFF
. | TRBJ2-5 | TRBV5-5 | few | TGTGCCAGCAGCTTGGCCTCGAGACTACAAGAGACCCAGTACTTC | CASSLASRLQETQYF
. | TRBJ2-6 | TRBV6-5 | once | TGTGCCAGCAGTTACGGCAGGGCCTCTGGGGCCAACGGCCTGACTTTC | CASSYGRASGANGLTF
TRBD2 | TRBJ2-5 | TRBV27 | . | TGTGCCAGCAGGAAGCGGGAAAGAGAGACCCAGTACTTC | CASRKRERETQYF
TRBD2 | TRBJ2-7 | TRBV7-6 | few | TGTGCCAGCAGCTTAGCGGGGCCCAGCGGGACGTTGGATTACGAGCAGTACTTC | CASSLAGPSGTLDYEQYF
. | TRBJ1-2 | TRBV9 | . | TGTGCCAGCAGCCCGTGGGACAAAGGCTACACCTTC | CASSPWDKGYTF
TRBD2 | TRBJ2-6 | TRBV29-1 | . | TGCAGCGTTGAAGGGGGGGGTACAGGGGCCAACGTCCTGACTTTC | CSVEGGGTGANVLTF
TRBD1 | TRBJ1-2 | TRBV6-1 | . | TGTGCCAGCAGTGAGGCCGGACAGGGTGAGGTTGGCTACACCTTC | CASSEAGQGEVGYTF
. | TRBJ2-7 | TRBV28 | . | TGTGCCAGCAGGGGAGGAGGTGGGGACAGCTCCTACGAGCAGTACTTC | CASRGGGGDSSYEQYF
TRBD2 | TRBJ2-2 | TRBV27 | few | TGTGCCAGCAGTTTATCGAGGCCTAGCGGGATGGGCACCGGGGAGCTGTTTTTT | CASSLSRPSGMGTGELFF
. | TRBJ1-1 | TRBV6-5 | . | TGTGCCAGCAGTTACTTAGGCAGGGTAGGAACTGAAGCTTTCTTT | CASSYLGRVGTEAFF
. | TRBJ1-1 | TRBV30 | . | TGTGCCTGGAGCGGTGGACCCCGGGGGACTGAAGCTTTCTTT | CAWSGGPRGTEAFF
. | TRBJ1-1 | TRBV4-1 | . | TGCGCCAGCAGCCTTACAGGGTTGAAGACTGAAGCTTTCTTT | CASSLTGLKTEAFF
. | TRBJ1-1 | TRBV5-1 | . | TGCGCCAGCAGCATTGACAGAAGGAACACTGAAGCTTTCTTT | CASSIDRRNTEAFF
TRBD1 | TRBJ2-7 | TRBV28 | . | TGTGCCAGCAGTTTCCCGGGGACAGGGGAACCCTACGAGCAGTACTTC | CASSFPGTGEPYEQYF
TRBD1 | TRBJ1-1 | TRBV30 | . | TGTGCCTGGAGTGTAATGGCAGGGGGTAGGACTGAAGCTTTCTTT | CAWSVMAGGRTEAFF
TRBD1 | TRBJ1-1 | TRBV28 | . | TGTGCCAGCAGCCTTACCCAGGGGGAAGGGGCTGAAGCTTTCTTT | CASSLTQGEGAEAFF
TRBD2 | TRBJ2-2 | TRBV6-1 | . | TGTGCCAGCAGTGGACAGGGACTAGCGGGAGGGGGCACCGGGGAGCTGTTTTTT | CASSGQGLAGGGTGELFF
TRBD2 | TRBJ2-1 | TRBV5-3 | . | TGTGCCAGAAGCCCCAAGACTAGCGGGGCTTACAATGAGCAGTTCTTC | CARSPKTSGAYNEQFF
. | TRBJ1-2 | TRBV5-6 | few | TGTGCCAGCAGCTTGTTCCAGGGCTATGGCTACACCTTC | CASSLFQGYGYTF
TRBD2 | TRBJ2-5 | TRBV9 | . | TGTGCCAGCAGCCCCTCAGCGGGGAGCCAAGAGACCCAGTACTTC | CASSPSAGSQETQYF
TRBD1 | TRBJ2-7 | TRBV14 | once | TGTGCCAGCAGCCAAGCCTCGGGGACAGGTCTCTACGAGCAGTACTTC | CASSQASGTGLYEQYF
. | TRBJ2-3 | TRBV4-1 | . | TGCGCCAGCAGCCAAGATGTCGTGGCAGGGTCAGATACGCAGTATTTT | CASSQDVVAGSDTQYF
. | TRBJ1-1 | TRBV7-3 | . | TGTGCCAGCAGGGAAGGCGGGGTTGGGGATAAGGACACTGAAGCTTTCTTT | CASREGGVGDKDTEAFF
. | TRBJ2-5 | TRBV27 | . | TGTGCCAGCAGTTTGGAGAGTAATCAAGAGACCCAGTACTTC | CASSLESNQETQYF
TRBD1 | TRBJ1-4 | TRBV4-1 | few | TGCGCCAGCAGCCAAGATGGACAGGGCAATGAAAAACTGTTTTTT | CASSQDGQGNEKLFF
. | TRBJ2-5 | TRBV5-1 | . | TGCGCCAGCAGCTCGAACGCAGGGGAGGAGACCCAGTACTTC | CASSSNAGEETQYF
TRBD1 | TRBJ1-2 | TRBV29-1 | . | TGCAGCGTTGACGAGGGACAGGACTATGGCTACACCTTC | CSVDEGQDYGYTF
TRBD1 | TRBJ2-2 | TRBV10-2 | . | TGCGCCAGCAGCCCCGGGACAGGCGTTATTCGGATCACCGGGGAGCTGTTTTTT | CASSPGTGVIRITGELFF
. | TRBJ2-5 | TRBV7-2 | once | TGTGCCAGCAGCTTAGGGAGGGGACGAGAGACCCAGTACTTC | CASSLGRGRETQYF
TRBD1 | TRBJ2-1 | TRBV11-2 | . | TGTGCCAGCAGCTTCTATGTGGAACAGGGGCATGAGCAGTTCTTC | CASSFYVEQGHEQFF
. | TRBJ2-3 | TRBV7-2 | . | TGTGCCAGCAGCTGGGGTCCTCGGCGGGGCACAGATACGCAGTATTTT | CASSWGPRRGTDTQYF
TRBD1 | TRBJ1-5 | TRBV27 | . | TGTGCCAGCAGTCGACAGGGGGCGGATCAGCCCCAGCATTTT | CASSRQGADQPQHF
. | TRBJ1-4 | TRBV5-1 | . | TGCGCCAGCAGCTTGCAGGGTAATGAAAAACTGTTTTTT | CASSLQGNEKLFF
. | TRBJ2-5 | TRBV9 | . | TGTGCCAGCAGCGCTAGGGCAGGGCGTCCAGAGACCCAGTACTTC | CASSARAGRPETQYF
TRBD2 | TRBJ2-1 | TRBV7-9 | few | TGTGCCAGCAGCTTTGGAAGCGGACTAGCGGGAGAGGAGCAGTTCTTC | CASSFGSGLAGEEQFF
TRBD2 | TRBJ2-1 | TRBV15 | . | TGTGCCACCAGGGCGGGGGGCAAGCCCCATGAGCAGTTCTTC | CATRAGGKPHEQFF
. | TRBJ2-5 | TRBV5-6 | . | TGTGCCAGCAGCTTGAGGGGATCGGAAGAGACCCAGTACTTC | CASSLRGSEETQYF
TRBD1 | TRBJ1-3 | TRBV2 | few | TGTGCCAGCAGCCGGACAGGGGGCAATTCTGGAAACACCATATATTTT | CASSRTGGNSGNTIYF
. | TRBJ2-1 | TRBV9 | . | TGTGCCAGCAGTTTCAGGCCTGACGGGGCCTACAATGAGCAGTTCTTC | CASSFRPDGAYNEQFF
TRBD1 | TRBJ1-5 | TRBV28 | . | TGTGCCAGCAGAAAGCCGGGACAGGGTAGCAATCAGCCCCAGCATTTT | CASRKPGQGSNQPQHF
. | TRBJ2-2 | TRBV9 | . | TGTGCCAGCAGCGGAGAAGCGAACACCGGGGAGCTGTTTTTT | CASSGEANTGELFF
TRBD2 | TRBJ2-7 | TRBV5-6 | . | TGTGCCAGCACCCGGGGAGGGGACTTCTACGAGCAGTACTTC | CASTRGGDFYEQYF
. | TRBJ2-1 | TRBV6-4 | . | TGTGCCAGCAGTGACTCGCTGAGCTCCTACAATGAGCAGTTCTTC | CASSDSLSSYNEQFF
TRBD2 | TRBJ2-1 | TRBV6-5 | . | TGTGCCAGCAGTAGAAAGCGGGGGGACAATGAGCAGTTCTTC | CASSRKRGDNEQFF
TRBD1 | TRBJ2-7 | TRBV27 | . | TGTGCCAGCAAACGGGACAGGGCCGCGGGTGAGCAGTACTTC | CASKRDRAAGEQYF